The 19 T cell receptor beta chains in this list originate from one sample, sequenced in a study of tumor-infiltrating lymphocytes in oesophageal squamous cell carcinoma. TCRdb itself ran the PCR reads through MiXCR, one entry per CDR3 protein. The table shows about 13,000 distinct CDR3 sequences, with roughly half occurring only once. The source material was blood. Receptor source: a female donor with esophageal squamous cell carcinoma.

CDR3 DNA: TGTGCCAGCAGCTTAATCACAGGGACCGGGGAGCTGTTTTTT. Its protein product is CASSLITGTGELFF. The genes are TRBV7-4 and TRBJ2-2; weak D call: TRBD1 (6 bases). In germline, CDR1 is SGHVT, CDR2 SQSDAQ. The CDR3 loop spans 14 amino acids. V was cut by 2 bases and J by 5 bases, with 9 bases left in between.

This clonotype was observed once. V is TRBV7-9 and J is TRBJ2-4; D ambiguous. The J call is doubtful: the DNA matches TRBJ1-2 better. The germline V gene has CDR1 SEHNR and CDR2 FQNEAQ (reference sequence). The CDR3 sequence is 15 residues long. This CDR3 is CASSLGSGSNYGYTF. The CDR3, as DNA: TGTGCCAGCAGCTTAGGCTCCGGGTCTAACTATGGCTACACCTTC.

The chain is built from TRBV6-6 and TRBJ2-5, with D perhaps matching TRBD1 (5 bases). V lost 5 bases and J lost 5, with 30 bases in between. CDR1 and CDR2 (germline): MNHNY, SVGAGI (reference sequence). CDR3 size: 19 residues. CDR3 sequence (DNA): TGTGCCAGCAGTCACGCGACCCGAGTATGGGGCGGCACATGGGAGACCCAGTACTTC. It is translated as CASSHATRVWGGTWETQYF.

By sample fraction, this clonotype is medium-sized. The chain recombines TRBV7-9 with TRBJ1-1; D is undetermined. V was trimmed by 4 bases and J by 1 base, leaving 4 bases between them. Per the germline V gene, CDR1 is SEHNR and CDR2 is FQNEAQ (reference sequence). The CDR3 is made up of 12 amino acids. DNA of the CDR3: TGTGCCAGCAGCTCTCAGAACACTGAAGCTTTCTTT. Translated: CASSSQNTEAFF.

This clonotype was seen a handful of times. V gene TRBV19 combines with J gene TRBJ1-4; a possible D gene is TRBD1 (5 bases). Germline CDR1 is LNHDA and CDR2 is SQIVND (reference sequence). The CDR3 length is 16 residues. The V end was cut by 5 bases, the J end by 8 bases, with 21 bases between. The CDR3 sequence is CASSPTEWGPGEKLFF. The CDR3 coding sequence is TGTGCCAGTAGTCCGACGGAGTGGGGCCCTGGGGAAAAACTGTTTTTT.

The chain is built from TRBV7-2 and TRBJ2-7; unclear D gene. Gene TRBJ2-1 matches the end of the DNA better, so the J call may be wrong. Germline-derived CDR1 and CDR2 are SGHTA and FQGNSA. The CDR3 consists of 15 residues. The CDR3 DNA sequence: TGTGCCAGCAGCTTATCGGGCCAATACGGGAATGAGCAGTTCTTC. It translates to CASSLSGQYGNEQFF.

This chain links TRBV19 with TRBJ2-2; 10 nucleotides align to TRBD2. The CDR3 length is 14 residues. Germline V gene sequence: CDR1 LNHDA, CDR2 SQIVND (reference sequence). Unmatched junction bases numbered 7, after V lost 11 bases and J lost 4 bases. This CDR3 reads CAASGTSATGELFF. The CDR3, as DNA: TGTGCCGCCTCCGGGACTAGCGCCACCGGGGAGCTGTTTTTT.

This clonotype is labeled as medium-sized. The chain links TRBV12-3 or TRBV12-4 to TRBJ2-3, with D unresolved. This CDR3 has 15 amino acids. V lost 6 bases, J lost 2 bases, and 15 bases lay in between. The CDR3 sequence: CASSYRQSATDTQYF. Here the CDR3 DNA reads TGTGCCAGCAGCTATCGCCAATCCGCCACAGATACGCAGTATTTT.

This clonotype was seen a handful of times. J is TRBJ2-1 and V is TRBV9, with unresolved D. V shed 4 bases and J shed 10 bases, with 18 bases lying between them. Germline CDR1 is SGDLS and CDR2 is YYNGEE. This CDR3 has 14 residues. The CDR3 sequence is CASSLDLRPSEQFF. CDR3 nucleotides: TGTGCCAGCAGCCTCGACCTGAGACCCAGCGAGCAGTTCTTC.

With regard to this clonotype: A junction end diverges from the germline sequence, so it may reflect a read error. The V and J genes are TRBV7-6 and TRBJ2-5; either TRBD1 or TRBD2 may fit D (6 bases each). The J call may be in error: the DNA end matches TRBJ2-7 better. CDR1 and CDR2 from the germline V gene are SGHVS and FNYEAQ. CDR3 length: 14 residues. The CDR3 is CASSPGGGNHEQYF. As DNA, the CDR3 is TGTGCTAGCAGTCCCGGGGGCGGGAACCACGAGCAGTACTTC.

The chain carries TRBV7-6 and TRBJ1-1; D is unclear. This CDR3 contains 14 residues. Deletions cut 5 bases from V and 2 bases from J, with 12 bases between. CDR1 and CDR2 from the germline V gene are SGHVS and FNYEAQ. The CDR3, as DNA: TGTGCCAGCAGCCCGACCGGACTTAACACTGAAGCTTTCTTT. It codes for CASSPTGLNTEAFF.

For this clonotype: Given the absence of the conserved phenylalanine or tryptophan at the CDR3 end, a read error is likely. Because the CDR3's place on the DNA is in doubt, the DNA is left out and the CDR3 is given as listed by TCRdb. The chain recombines TRBV11-1 with TRBJ1-6. 20 amino acids form the CDR3, both terminal residues included. CDR1 is SGHAT and CDR2 is FQDESV in the germline V gene (reference sequence). The CDR3 is CASSLAGLAGGAADTQYFGP.

This clonotype has a count of ten or more. The chain employs TRBV2 and TRBJ2-3; D remains ambiguous. Germline V gene lookup returns CDR1 SNHLY and CDR2 FYNNEI. The CDR3 spans 14 residues. Trimming left V 6 bases short and J 10 bases short, with 20 bases between. For the CDR3, the DNA is TGTGCCAGCAGCCCCTACCTTTTCGAAGTCGCGCAGTATTTT. It is translated as CASSPYLFEVAQYF.

This chain joins TRBV6-5 and TRBJ1-2; D is undetermined. V lost 3 bases and J 2 bases, leaving 7 bases between the germline ends. The CDR3 length is 13 residues. Looked up from germline, CDR1 is MNHEY and CDR2 is SVGAGI. CDR3 loop: CASSYFGNYGYTF. CDR3 coding DNA: TGTGCCAGCAGTTATTTCGGGAACTATGGCTACACCTTC.

Sample share makes this clonotype medium-sized. This rearrangement joins TRBV2 to TRBJ2-1, with D tentatively TRBD2 (6 bases). CDR1 SNHLY and CDR2 FYNNEI come from the germline V gene. Trimming took off 4 bases at V and 2 bases at J, with 21 bases between the two ends. This CDR3 has 18 amino acids. CDR3 nucleotide sequence: TGTGCCAGCAGTGTACTACTTTTTAGGGGAGGTACCTACAATGAGCAGTTCTTC. It encodes CASSVLLFRGGTYNEQFF.

The chain has TRBV6-1 and TRBJ1-6, with D tentatively TRBD1 (5 bases). This CDR3 is 15 amino acids long. Between the trimmed V and J ends, which lost 6 bases and 19 bases, there was a span of 28 bases. The germline CDR1 and CDR2 sequences are MNHNS and SASEGT. The CDR3 DNA reads TGTGCCAGCAGCCAGGGACTAGCTGCCTCCTACGAGCAGCACTTT. Its protein product is CASSQGLAASYEQHF.

This clonotype was seen only a few times. A much larger clone is a single base away; this may be a read error. The rearrangement links TRBV19 to TRBJ2-1; D perhaps matches TRBD1 (6 bases). The CDR3 loop spans 14 amino acids. Germline CDR1 LNHDA, CDR2 SQIVND (reference sequence). Trimming took 3 bases from V and 13 from J, leaving 19 bases between them. Written as DNA, the CDR3 is TGTGCCAGTAGTATCCAGGGGTTTGAAGAGACCCAGTTCTTC. Translation gives CASSIQGFEETQFF. The complete variable domain, with remaining parts taken from reference TRBV19 and TRBJ2-1, reads DGGITQSPKYLFRKEGQNVTLSCEQNLNHDAMYWYRQDPGQGLRLIYYSQIVNDFQKGDIAEGYSVSREKKESFPLTVTSAQKNPTAFYLCASSIQGFEETQFFGPGTRLTVL.

This sequence joins TRBV11-3 and TRBJ2-4; 8 bases agree with TRBD2. The end of the DNA fits TRBJ2-1 better, so the J call may be wrong. There are 15 residues in the CDR3. The germline CDR1 and CDR2 sequences are SGHNT and YENEEA. CDR3 sequence reads: CASSLTSGTNNEQFF. CDR3 nucleotide sequence: TGTGCCAGCAGCTTAACTAGCGGCACAAACAATGAGCAGTTCTTC.

This clonotype occurred many times. DNA for the CDR3: TGTGCCAGCAGCCCTGGGGGGGCAATTGAGCAGTACTTC. Translating gives CASSPGGAIEQYF. V gene TRBV11-2 combines with J gene TRBJ2-7; D may be TRBD2 (7 bases). The V end was cut by 5 bases, the J end by 7 bases, with 15 bases between. The CDR3 runs to 13 residues. Germline loops: CDR1 SGHAT, CDR2 FQNNGV.